This T cell receptor (beta chain) was profiled in a study of blood T cells in healthy people across ages. General observations from the study: A roughly linear fall in TCR beta diversity per million T cells was seen with increasing age. The study found more naive CD4+ cells and higher diversity in long-lived than aged donors.

Per the germline V gene, CDR1 is LGHDT and CDR2 is YNNKEL (reference sequence). The CDR3 loop spans 14 amino acids. Using a J-beta primer mix together with a sample-barcoded 5' primer, a second PCR was run for roughly 6 to 11 cycles. Template switching added a 12-random-nucleotide identifier to every cDNA molecule. TCRdb reprocessed the 5' RACE reads via MiXCR and lists one record per CDR3 protein. The repertoire has 650,000 to 800,000 distinct CDR3 sequences, approximately 44% of them found once; the top ten carry nearly 20%. Peripheral blood samples of roughly 10 milliliters were drawn from each donor. Points on this clonotype: Its antigen is unidentified.

Sequenced material: blood. V is TRBV3-1 and J is TRBJ2-4, with 7 bases lining up with TRBD1. The tail of the sequence fits TRBJ2-7 better, so the J call may be wrong. The sequence came from a man aged 55-75 years in good health. The CDR3: CASSQGIRDSEQYF. The CDR3 DNA sequence: TGTGCCAGCAGCCAAGGCATCAGGGACAGCGAGCAGTACTTC.